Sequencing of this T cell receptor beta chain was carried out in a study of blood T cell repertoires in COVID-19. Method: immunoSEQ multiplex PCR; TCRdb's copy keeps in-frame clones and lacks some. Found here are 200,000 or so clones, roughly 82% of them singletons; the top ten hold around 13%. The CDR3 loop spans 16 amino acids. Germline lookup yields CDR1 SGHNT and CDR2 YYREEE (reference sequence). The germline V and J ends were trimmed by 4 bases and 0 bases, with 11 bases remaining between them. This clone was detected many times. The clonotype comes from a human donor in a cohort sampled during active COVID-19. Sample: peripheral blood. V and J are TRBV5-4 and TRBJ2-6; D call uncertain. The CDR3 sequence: CASSPWAFSGANVLTF. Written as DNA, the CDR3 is TGTGCCAGCAGCCCCTGGGCGTTCTCTGGGGCCAACGTCCTGACTTTC.